The text below deals with one T cell receptor beta chain. Its antigen is currently unknown. Within the sample, other DNA sequences also encode this same CDR3. Indicated treatment: oral pan-JAK inhibitor, 5-10 mg twice daily. The CDR3 sequence is 13 residues long. Germline V lookup: CDR1 SGHRS, CDR2 YFSETQ. V dropped 1 base and J dropped 4 bases, with 8 bases sitting between them. RNA extraction was followed by reverse transcription into cDNA, which acted as the sequencing template. Only in-frame clones appear in the TCRdb table, and some are missing; sequencing was by immunoSEQ multiplex PCR. The sample yields 200,000 or so clones, about three fifths seen once. These data are taken from a study of CD8+ T cells in alopecia areata. As for the study in general: Tofacitinib continued for 6 to 18 months and was then withheld for 6 months.

General study findings and limits: Unlike in mice, where it was clearer, TCR sharing across patients was less clear, possibly HLA-related. Because one nonresponder was included, the link of baseline CD8+ expansion to response is considered uncertain. A great number of expanded lesional clones endured in scalp and blood during tofacitinib.

The source material was CD4+ T cells sorted from blood, sampled at week 24, from a patient treated with tofacitinib. This TCR was sampled from a human donor with alopecia areata. The chain combines TRBV5-1 with TRBJ2-5; D is perhaps TRBD2 (6 bases). CDR3 DNA: TGCGCCAGCAGCTTGAGGGGAGGAGAGACCCAGTACTTC. This translates into CASSLRGGETQYF.